What follows are 13 T cell receptor beta chains derived from one specimen sequenced in a study of identifying expanded T cells in peripheral blood. The assay was immunoSEQ multiplex PCR, and TCRdb's table has in-frame clones only and misses some. The sample includes 50,000 to 60,000 clones, 65% to 90% seen only once; the top ten take 11% to 15%. Material for sequencing was blood. These receptor sequences come from a person between 18 and 75 years old in good health.

The chain is built from TRBV6-1 and TRBJ2-4; either TRBD1 or TRBD2 may fit D (5 bases each). V lost 2 bases to trimming and J lost 5 bases, with 19 bases between them. CDR3 length equals 17 residues. CDR1 and CDR2 from the germline V gene are MNHNS and SASEGT. CDR3 region: CASSERSRALLENIQYF. CDR3 nucleotides: TGTGCCAGCAGTGAACGGTCCAGGGCCTTACTAGAAAACATTCAGTACTTC.

This sequence joins TRBV6-1 and TRBJ2-5; TRBD2 might be the D (6 bases). The V gene lost 6 bases and the J gene lost 2 bases, with 16 bases spanning the gap. Per the germline V gene, CDR1 is MNHNS and CDR2 is SASEGT. The CDR3 is made up of 15 amino acids. CDR3 nucleotides: TGTGCCAGCAGCGAACGGGCGGGGCTACAAGAGACCCAGTACTTC. It specifies CASSERAGLQETQYF.

This clone has only one observation. V usage is TRBV10-2 and J usage is TRBJ2-7; TRBD1 matches 8 bases. There are 14 residues in the CDR3. With V trimmed by 4 bases and J by 7 bases, 9 bases remained unmatched. Germline loops: CDR1 WSHSY, CDR2 SAAADI. The CDR3 spells CASSAPDRVREQYF. The CDR3 DNA follows: TGCGCCAGCAGTGCCCCGGACAGGGTGCGAGAGCAGTACTTC.

The CDR3 nucleotides read TGTGCCAGCAGTCCAGGGGCCTTGAACACTGAAGCTTTCTTT. Translated: CASSPGALNTEAFF. V and J are TRBV28 and TRBJ1-1; perhaps TRBD1 as D (6 bases). V dropped 5 bases and J dropped 0 bases, with 10 bases sitting between them. Germline loops: CDR1 MDHEN, CDR2 SYDVKM. The CDR3 sequence is 14 residues long.

The rearrangement joins TRBV5-1 to TRBJ1-1, with 9 bases that match TRBD1. The germline V gene encodes CDR1 SGHRS and CDR2 YFSETQ. The CDR3 consists of 17 residues. V lost 2 bases, J lost 0 bases, and 8 bases stayed unmatched. CDR3 nucleotides: TGCGCCAGCAGCTTTGTACAGGGGGCGAGGGTGAACACTGAAGCTTTCTTT. Protein sequence: CASSFVQGARVNTEAFF. The variable domain in full, completed from reference TRBV5-1 and TRBJ1-1, reads KAGVTQTPRYLIKTRGQQVTLSCSPISGHRSVSWYQQTPGQGLQFLFEYFSETQRNKGNFPGRFSGRQFSNSRSEMNVSTLELGDSALYLCASSFVQGARVNTEAFFGQGTRLTVV.

J is TRBJ2-1 and V is TRBV10-2; D unresolved. The V end was cut by 4 bases, the J end by 8 bases, with 6 bases between. The CDR3 spans 11 residues. From germline, CDR1 is WSHSY and CDR2 SAAADI. The DNA for the CDR3 is TGCGCCAGCAGTGGAGGATATGAGCAGTTCTTC. Translating it yields CASSGGYEQFF.

The chain recombines TRBV4-2 with TRBJ2-2; 9 bases agree with TRBD2. V was pared by 0 bases and J by 8 bases, with 13 bases of the junction left unmatched. The germline V gene has CDR1 LGHNA and CDR2 YNFKEQ. This CDR3 spans 18 amino acids. The CDR3 region is CASSQDTSLAGRRGELFF. The CDR3 nucleotides read TGTGCCAGCAGCCAAGATACTTCGCTAGCGGGGAGAAGGGGGGAGCTGTTTTTT.

The CDR3 DNA sequence: TGTGCCAGCAGCCCGATAGCGGGACAAGATACGCAGTATTTT. This encodes CASSPIAGQDTQYF. V usage is TRBV7-9 and J usage is TRBJ2-3; 8 nucleotides agree with TRBD2. The CDR3 spans 14 residues. Trimming cost V 5 bases and J 5 bases; bases outside gene matches: 6. Germline V gives CDR1 SEHNR, CDR2 FQNEAQ (reference sequence).

Points on this clone: The CDR3 end shows no conserved phenylalanine or tryptophan, and so a read error is likely. V and J are TRBV6-6 and TRBJ1-6, with 8 bases aligning to TRBD1. The germline V gene encodes CDR1 MNHNY and CDR2 SVGAGI (reference sequence). CDR3 size: 15 residues. Trimming cost V 8 bases and J 2 bases; bases outside gene matches: 5. Here the CDR3 DNA reads TGTGCCAGCGTACAGGGGGAGGCCTATAATTCACCCCTCCACCTT. This encodes CASVQGEAYNSPLHL.

The J gene is TRBJ2-1, the V gene TRBV10-3; TRBD1 matches at 7 bases. CDR1 and CDR2 (germline): ENHRY, SYGVKD. The length of the CDR3 is 15 residues. V dropped 3 bases and J dropped 7; count of bases not matched to a gene: 9. The CDR3 nucleotides read TGTGCCATCAGTGACCCTGGGACAGAACGGAATGAGCAGTTCTTC. Residues: CAISDPGTERNEQFF.

The V gene is TRBV15, the J gene TRBJ2-5; D not resolved. CDR1 is LNHNV and CDR2 is YYDKDF in the germline V gene (reference sequence). CDR3 length: 13 residues. The V and J ends lost 1 base and 7 bases respectively, with 10 bases between them. The CDR3 protein is CATSRVPSGTQYF. The CDR3 coding sequence is TGTGCCACCAGCAGAGTACCCAGTGGGACCCAGTACTTC.

The genes are TRBV19 and TRBJ1-5, with TRBD1 as a possible D gene (6 bases). The CDR3 runs 17 residues. Germline CDR1 LNHDA, CDR2 SQIVND (reference sequence). V was clipped by 7 bases and J by 3 bases, with 22 bases between them. CDR3 protein: CASMPPPGHLLNQPQHF. CDR3 sequence (DNA): TGTGCCAGTATGCCTCCCCCGGGACACCTCCTCAATCAGCCCCAGCATTTT.

The chain recombines TRBV20-1 with TRBJ2-1; 9 bases are shared with TRBD1. The CDR3 sequence is 11 residues long. Germline CDR1 reads DFQATT; CDR2 reads SNEGSKA (reference sequence). The V gene end was trimmed by 5 bases and the J gene end by 10 bases; junction bases not matched to a gene: 3. The CDR3 nucleotides read TGCAGTGCTGACAGGGGGTTGGAGCAGTTCTTC. This encodes CSADRGLEQFF.